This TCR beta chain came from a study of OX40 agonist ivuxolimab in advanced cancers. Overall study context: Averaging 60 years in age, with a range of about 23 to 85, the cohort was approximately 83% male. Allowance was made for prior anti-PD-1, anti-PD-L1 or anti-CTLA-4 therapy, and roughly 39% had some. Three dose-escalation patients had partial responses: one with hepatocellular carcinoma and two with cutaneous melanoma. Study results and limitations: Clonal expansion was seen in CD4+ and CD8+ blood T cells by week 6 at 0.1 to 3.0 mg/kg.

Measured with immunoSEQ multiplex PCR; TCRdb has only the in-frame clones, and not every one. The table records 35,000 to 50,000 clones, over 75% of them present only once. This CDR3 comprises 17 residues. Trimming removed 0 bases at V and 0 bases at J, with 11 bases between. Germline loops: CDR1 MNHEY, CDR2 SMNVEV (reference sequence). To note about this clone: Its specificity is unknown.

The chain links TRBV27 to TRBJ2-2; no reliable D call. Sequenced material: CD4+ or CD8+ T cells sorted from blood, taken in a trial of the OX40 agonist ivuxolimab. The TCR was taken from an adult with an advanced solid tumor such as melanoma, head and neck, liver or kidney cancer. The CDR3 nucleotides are TGTGCCAGCAGTTTATCGGTCGGGTACGCGAACACCGGGGAGCTGTTTTTT. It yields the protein CASSLSVGYANTGELFF.